The clone carrying this T cell receptor beta chain was seen a handful of times. TCRdb keeps only in-frame clones here, not all; method: immunoSEQ multiplex PCR. Of some 130,000 clones listed, around 80% are singletons. The source of the sample is a study of blood T cell repertoires in COVID-19. Background on the study: COVID-19 samples, acute and convalescent, were from the United States, Italy and Spain. PBMCs, B-cell-depleted T cells, or T cells provided the cDNA or gDNA that made up the material.

This CDR3 region has 16 residues. The V gene's germline CDR1 is MNHNY and CDR2 SVGAGI (reference sequence). The V and J ends lost 0 bases and 3 bases, in that order; junction bases with no gene match: 2. This receptor was taken from a man between 60 and 70 years old who had recovered from COVID-19. The chain employs TRBV6-6 and TRBJ2-3; 11 nucleotides line up with TRBD2. Sequenced sample: peripheral blood. The CDR3 DNA follows: TGTGCCAGCAGTTACTCTTTAGCGGGGGGGACAGATACGCAGTATTTT. Translated: CASSYSLAGGTDTQYF.